The clone carrying this T cell receptor beta chain showed up many times. Trimming took off 1 base at V and 0 bases at J, with 6 bases between the two ends. The germline CDR1 and CDR2 sequences are SGHAT and FQNNGV. CDR3 length: 14 amino acids. TCR beta CDR3 regions were amplified from RNA. HTBI primers drove first-round RT-PCR of the TCR CDR3. TCRdb independently ran MiXCR on the multiplex PCR reads; one entry per CDR3 protein. The data show roughly 650,000 distinct CDR3 sequences, more than 15% seen once. The data derive from a study of T cells in Graves' hyperthyroidism and ophthalmopathy. Clinical Activity Scores of at least 3, NOSPECS grades of at least 4 and durations under 3 months characterized ophthalmopathy patients. Out of approximately 10 ml of fresh peripheral blood came the PBMCs.

Input material: blood. This TCR was sampled from a woman aged 40-49 years with Graves' ophthalmopathy. V is TRBV11-2 and J is TRBJ2-5, with D unresolved. The CDR3 DNA is TGTGCCAGCAGCTTAGGAGTTAACCAAGAGACCCAGTACTTC. Protein sequence: CASSLGVNQETQYF.